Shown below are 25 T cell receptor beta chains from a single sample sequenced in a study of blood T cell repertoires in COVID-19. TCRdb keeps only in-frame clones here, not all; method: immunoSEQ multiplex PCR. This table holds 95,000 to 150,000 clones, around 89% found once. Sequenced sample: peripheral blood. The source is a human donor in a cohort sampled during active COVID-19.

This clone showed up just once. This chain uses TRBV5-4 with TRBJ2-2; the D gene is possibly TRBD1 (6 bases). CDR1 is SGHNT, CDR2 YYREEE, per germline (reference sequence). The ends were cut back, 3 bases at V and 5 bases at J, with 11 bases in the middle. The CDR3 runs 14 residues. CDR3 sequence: CASSWDTVTGELFF. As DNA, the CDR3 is TGTGCCAGCAGCTGGGACACTGTAACCGGGGAGCTGTTTTTT.

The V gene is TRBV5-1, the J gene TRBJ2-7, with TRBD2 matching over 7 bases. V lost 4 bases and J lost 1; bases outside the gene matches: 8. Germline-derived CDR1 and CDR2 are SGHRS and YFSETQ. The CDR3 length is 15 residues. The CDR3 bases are TGCGCCAGCAGCACCCTTGGCGGGGGATCCTACGAGCAGTACTTC. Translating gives CASSTLGGGSYEQYF.

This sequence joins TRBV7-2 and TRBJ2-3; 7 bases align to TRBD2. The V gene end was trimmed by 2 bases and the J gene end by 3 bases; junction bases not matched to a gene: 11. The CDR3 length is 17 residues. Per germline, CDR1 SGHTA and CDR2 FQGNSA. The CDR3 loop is CASSLTLGGSGTDTQYF. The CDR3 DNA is TGTGCCAGCAGCTTAACCCTTGGCGGGAGTGGGACAGATACGCAGTATTTT.

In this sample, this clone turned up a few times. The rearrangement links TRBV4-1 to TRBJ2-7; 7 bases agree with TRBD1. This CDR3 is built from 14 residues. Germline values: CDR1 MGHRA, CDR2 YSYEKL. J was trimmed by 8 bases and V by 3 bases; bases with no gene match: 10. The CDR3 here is CASSHPGQVLKQYF. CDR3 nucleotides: TGCGCCAGCAGCCACCCCGGACAGGTTTTGAAGCAGTACTTC.

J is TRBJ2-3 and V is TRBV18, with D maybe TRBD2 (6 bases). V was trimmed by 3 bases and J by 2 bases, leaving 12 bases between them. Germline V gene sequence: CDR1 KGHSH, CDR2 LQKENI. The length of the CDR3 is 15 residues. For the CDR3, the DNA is TGTGCCAGCTCACCCGGCGGGGAGATCACAGATACGCAGTATTTT. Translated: CASSPGGEITDTQYF.

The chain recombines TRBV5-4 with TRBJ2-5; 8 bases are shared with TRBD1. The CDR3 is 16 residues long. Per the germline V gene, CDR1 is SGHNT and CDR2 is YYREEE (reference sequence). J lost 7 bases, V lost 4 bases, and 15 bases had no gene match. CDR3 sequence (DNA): TGTGCCAGCAGCAAAGGGGGGACAGGTGATATGGTGACCCAGTACTTC. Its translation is CASSKGGTGDMVTQYF. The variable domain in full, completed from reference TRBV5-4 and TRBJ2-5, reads ETGVTQSPTHLIKTRGQQVTLRCSSQSGHNTVSWYQQALGQGPQFIFQYYREEENGRGNFPPRFSGLQFPNYSSELNVNALELDDSALYLCASSKGGTGDMVTQYFGPGTRLLVL.

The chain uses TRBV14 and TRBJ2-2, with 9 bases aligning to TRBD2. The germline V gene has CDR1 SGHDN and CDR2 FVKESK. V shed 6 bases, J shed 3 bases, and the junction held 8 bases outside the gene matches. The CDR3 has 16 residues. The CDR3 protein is CASSVRLAGDTGELFF. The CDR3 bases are TGTGCCAGCAGTGTTCGATTAGCGGGAGACACCGGGGAGCTGTTTTTT. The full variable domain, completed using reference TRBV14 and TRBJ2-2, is EAGVTQFPSHSVIEKGQTVTLRCDPISGHDNLYWYRRVMGKEIKFLLHFVKESKQDESGMPNNRFLAERTGGTYSTLKVQPAELEDSGVYFCASSVRLAGDTGELFFGEGSRLTVL.

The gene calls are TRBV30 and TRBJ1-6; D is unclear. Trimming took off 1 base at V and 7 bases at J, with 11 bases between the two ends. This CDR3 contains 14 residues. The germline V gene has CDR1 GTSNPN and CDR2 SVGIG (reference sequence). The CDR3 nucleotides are TGTGCCTGGAGTGAAGGGAGTGACAATTCACCCCTCCACTTT. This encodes CAWSEGSDNSPLHF.

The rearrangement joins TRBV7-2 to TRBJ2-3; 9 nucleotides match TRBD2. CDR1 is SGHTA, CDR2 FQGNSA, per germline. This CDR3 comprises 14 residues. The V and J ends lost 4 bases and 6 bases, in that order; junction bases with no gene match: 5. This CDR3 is CASSYGLALDTQYF. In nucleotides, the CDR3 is TGTGCCAGCAGCTACGGACTAGCGTTGGATACGCAGTATTTT.

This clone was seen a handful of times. Written as DNA, the CDR3 is TGTGCCAGCAGTTACTCGGCCTGGGGCGCAGGTCAGCCCCAGCATTTT. The encoded protein is CASSYSAWGAGQPQHF. The chain combines TRBV6-2 or TRBV6-3 with TRBJ1-5; tentatively, D is TRBD1 (5 bases). The V end lost 0 bases, the J end lost 6 bases, and 15 bases lay between the germline ends. Germline values: CDR1 MNHEY, CDR2 SVGEGT. The CDR3 contains 16 residues.

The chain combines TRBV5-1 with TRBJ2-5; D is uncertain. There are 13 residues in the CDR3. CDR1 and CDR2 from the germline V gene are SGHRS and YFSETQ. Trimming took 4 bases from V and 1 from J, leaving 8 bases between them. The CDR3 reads CASSPRVQETQYF. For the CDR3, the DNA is TGCGCCAGCAGCCCTCGGGTCCAAGAGACCCAGTACTTC. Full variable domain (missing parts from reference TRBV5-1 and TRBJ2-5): KAGVTQTPRYLIKTRGQQVTLSCSPISGHRSVSWYQQTPGQGLQFLFEYFSETQRNKGNFPGRFSGRQFSNSRSEMNVSTLELGDSALYLCASSPRVQETQYFGPGTRLLVL.

The CDR3 here is CAAYSGGRDTQYF. CDR3 nucleotide sequence: TGTGCCGCGTATTCGGGGGGGCGAGATACGCAGTATTTT. The chain carries TRBV15 and TRBJ2-3, with 8 bases aligning to TRBD2. Germline CDR1 and CDR2: LNHNV and YYDKDF (reference sequence). The CDR3 has 13 residues. Trimming cost V 11 bases and J 5 bases; bases outside gene matches: 9.

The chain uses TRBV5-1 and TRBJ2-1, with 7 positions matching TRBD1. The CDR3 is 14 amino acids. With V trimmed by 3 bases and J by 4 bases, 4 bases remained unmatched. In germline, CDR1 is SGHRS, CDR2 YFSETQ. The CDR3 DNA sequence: TGCGCCAGCAGCTCCGGGACAGAATACAATGAGCAGTTCTTC. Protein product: CASSSGTEYNEQFF.

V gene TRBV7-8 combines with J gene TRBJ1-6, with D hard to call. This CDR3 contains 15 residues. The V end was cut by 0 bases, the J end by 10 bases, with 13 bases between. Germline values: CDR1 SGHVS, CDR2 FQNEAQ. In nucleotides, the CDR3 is TGTGCCAGCAGCTTAGCGGCGAGGAGCGGCTCACCCCTCCACTTT. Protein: CASSLAARSGSPLHF. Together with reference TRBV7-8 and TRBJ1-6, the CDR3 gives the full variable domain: GAGVSQSPRYKVAKRGQDVALRCDPISGHVSLFWYQQALGQGPEFLTYFQNEAQLDKSGLPSDRFFAERPEGSVSTLKIQRTQQEDSAVYLCASSLAARSGSPLHFGNGTRLTVT.

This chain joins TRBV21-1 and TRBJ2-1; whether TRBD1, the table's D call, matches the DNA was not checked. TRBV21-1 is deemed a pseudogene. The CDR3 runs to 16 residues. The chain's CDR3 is CASSKVAGQGNNEQFF. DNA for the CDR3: TGTGCCAGCAGCAAAGTAGCGGGACAGGGGAACAATGAGCAGTTCTTC.

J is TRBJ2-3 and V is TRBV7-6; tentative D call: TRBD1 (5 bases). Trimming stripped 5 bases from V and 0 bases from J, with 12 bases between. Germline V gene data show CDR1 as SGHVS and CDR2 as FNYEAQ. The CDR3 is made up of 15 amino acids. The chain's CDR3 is CASSPRTLSTDTQYF. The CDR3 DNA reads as TGTGCCAGCAGCCCAAGGACACTCAGCACAGATACGCAGTATTTT.

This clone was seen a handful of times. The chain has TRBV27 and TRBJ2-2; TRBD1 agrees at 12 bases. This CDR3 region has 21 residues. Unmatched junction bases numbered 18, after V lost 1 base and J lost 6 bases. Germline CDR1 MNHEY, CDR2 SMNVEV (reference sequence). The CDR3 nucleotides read TGTGCCAGCAGTTTATTTCCGCCAATAGGGACAGGGGGCCTCTTCGCCGGGGAGCTGTTTTTT. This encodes CASSLFPPIGTGGLFAGELFF.

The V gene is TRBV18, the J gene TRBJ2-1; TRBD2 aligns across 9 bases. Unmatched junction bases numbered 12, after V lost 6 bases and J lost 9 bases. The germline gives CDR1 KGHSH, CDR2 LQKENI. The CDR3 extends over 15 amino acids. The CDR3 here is CASSPGIAGESEQFF. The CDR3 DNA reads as TGTGCCAGCTCTCCCGGGATAGCGGGAGAATCTGAGCAGTTCTTC.

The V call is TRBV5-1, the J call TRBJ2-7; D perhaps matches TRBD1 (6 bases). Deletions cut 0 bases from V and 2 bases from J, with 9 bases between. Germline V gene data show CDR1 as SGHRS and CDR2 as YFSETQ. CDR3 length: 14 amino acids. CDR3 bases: TGCGCCAGCAGCTTGGTCCAGGGGACCTACGAGCAGTACTTC. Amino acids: CASSLVQGTYEQYF.

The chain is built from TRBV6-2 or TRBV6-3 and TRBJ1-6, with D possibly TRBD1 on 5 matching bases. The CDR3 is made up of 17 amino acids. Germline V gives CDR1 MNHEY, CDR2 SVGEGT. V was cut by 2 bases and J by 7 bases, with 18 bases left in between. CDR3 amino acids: CASSYPTPRALNSPLHF. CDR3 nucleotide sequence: TGTGCCAGCAGTTACCCCACCCCCAGGGCCCTGAATTCACCCCTCCACTTT.

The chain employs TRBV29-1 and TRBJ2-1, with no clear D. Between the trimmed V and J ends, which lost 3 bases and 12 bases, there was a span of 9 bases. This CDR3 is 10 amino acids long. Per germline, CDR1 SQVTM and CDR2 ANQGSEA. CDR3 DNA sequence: TGCAGCGTTGACGAGCTTAGGCAGTTCTTC. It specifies CSVDELRQFF.

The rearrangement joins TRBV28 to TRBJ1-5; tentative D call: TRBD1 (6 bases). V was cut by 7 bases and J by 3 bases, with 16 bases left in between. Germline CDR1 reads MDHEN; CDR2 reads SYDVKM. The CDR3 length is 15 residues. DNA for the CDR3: TGTGCCAGCAACCCGACAGGAGTCGACAATCAGCCCCAGCATTTT. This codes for CASNPTGVDNQPQHF.

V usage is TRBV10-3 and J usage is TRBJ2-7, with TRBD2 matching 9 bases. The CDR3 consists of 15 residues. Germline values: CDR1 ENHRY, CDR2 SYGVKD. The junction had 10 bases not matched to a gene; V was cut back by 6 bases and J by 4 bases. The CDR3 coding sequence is TGTGCCATCAGACCGGGTGGTAGCGGGAGTTACGAGCAGTACTTC. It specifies CAIRPGGSGSYEQYF.

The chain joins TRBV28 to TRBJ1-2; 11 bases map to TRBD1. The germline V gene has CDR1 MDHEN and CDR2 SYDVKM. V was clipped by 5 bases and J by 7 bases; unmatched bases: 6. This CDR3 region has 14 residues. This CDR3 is CASSRPGTGGGYTF. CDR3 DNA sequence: TGTGCCAGCAGTCGACCCGGGACAGGGGGTGGCTACACCTTC.

CDR3 nucleotide sequence: TGCGCCAGCAGCCAAGTCCCGCCTAGCGGGGGGAGGGATACGCAGTATTTT. It yields the protein CASSQVPPSGGRDTQYF. The V gene is TRBV4-1, the J gene TRBJ2-3, with 11 bases identical to TRBD2. The V gene end was trimmed by 1 base and the J gene end by 6 bases; junction bases not matched to a gene: 9. This CDR3 is built from 17 residues. Germline lookup yields CDR1 MGHRA and CDR2 YSYEKL.